This T cell receptor (beta chain) is drawn from a study of shared clonotypes between healthy human individuals. In the study overall: A donor's plate count was three for CD4 naive and three for CD4 memory; CD8 naive had two and CD8 memory one.

General observations from the study: Researchers found naive subsets generally carried larger estimated richness than memory subsets.

Generated by immunoSEQ multiplex PCR, the TCRdb table keeps only in-frame clones and is missing some. The sample gives 2,500,000 or so clones, under 95% of which show up once; 0.35% to 0.45% is in the top ten. A split of CD4+ cells into CD45RA+ naive and CD45RA-negative memory subsets was performed. A word on this clone: Antigen unknown.

CDR1 ENHRY and CDR2 SYGVKD come from the germline V gene. The CDR3 totals 15 residues. Trimming shortened V by 8 bases and J by 6 bases, and 22 bases separated the two germline ends. Sequencing was performed on naive CD4+ T cells from PBMCs. Subset meaning: CD45RA+ positively selected. The origin of this receptor is a man aged 18-30 years in good health. Some clones in this sample may be carry-over from other donors' samples. The chain is built from TRBV10-3 and TRBJ1-1; possibly TRBD1 for D (5 bases). DNA of the CDR3: TGTGCCATCTCGGACCACCGGGCCAGGGCCCCTGAAGCTTTCTTT. Residues: CAISDHRARAPEAFF.